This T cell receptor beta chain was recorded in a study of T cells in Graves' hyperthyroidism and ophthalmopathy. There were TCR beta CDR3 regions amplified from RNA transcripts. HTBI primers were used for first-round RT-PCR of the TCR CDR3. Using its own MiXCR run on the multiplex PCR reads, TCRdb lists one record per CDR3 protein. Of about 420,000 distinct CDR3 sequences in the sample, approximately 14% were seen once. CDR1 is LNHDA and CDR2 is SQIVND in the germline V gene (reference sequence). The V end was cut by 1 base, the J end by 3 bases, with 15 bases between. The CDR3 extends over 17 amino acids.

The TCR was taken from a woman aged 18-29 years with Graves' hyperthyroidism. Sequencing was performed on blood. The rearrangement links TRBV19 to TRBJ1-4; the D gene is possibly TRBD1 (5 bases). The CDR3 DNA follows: TGTGCCAGTAGTATAGGGGGCAGGACGTGGTCTAATGAAAAACTGTTTTTT. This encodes CASSIGGRTWSNEKLFF. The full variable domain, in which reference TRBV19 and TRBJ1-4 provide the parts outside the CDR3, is DGGITQSPKYLFRKEGQNVTLSCEQNLNHDAMYWYRQDPGQGLRLIYYSQIVNDFQKGDIAEGYSVSREKKESFPLTVTSAQKNPTAFYLCASSIGGRTWSNEKLFFGSGTQLSVL.